This TCR beta chain was found in a study of blood T cell repertoires in COVID-19. About the research overall: COVID-19 samples collected from the United States, Italy and Spain covered acute and convalescent phases.

In the authors' methods: Cell counts per sample came from amplifying reference gene primers. Here immunoSEQ multiplex PCR was the method, and the copy in TCRdb shows in-frame clones only, minus some. The V and J calls and clone size come from that table; D and trimming were worked out from the DNA. The data contain some 250,000 clones, over 75% of them singletons. Clinical history reported by participants formed the basis on which cohorts were assigned. Each recovered donor of Cohort 3 presented with two negative PCRs, clearance, or symptom resolution. V was clipped by 4 bases and J by 7 bases, with 12 bases between them. The CDR3 is 13 amino acids.

The gene calls are TRBV12-3 or TRBV12-4 and TRBJ2-3, with a tentative D call TRBD2 (6 bases). This receptor was taken from a woman aged 50 to 60 who had recovered from COVID-19. The specimen sequenced was PBMCs or T cells enriched from blood (not recorded which). The chain's CDR3 is CASSYRGEYTQYF. As DNA, the CDR3 is TGTGCCAGCAGTTATCGCGGGGAATATACGCAGTATTTT.